Shown below are 7 T cell receptor beta chains from a single sample sequenced in a study of blood T cell repertoires in COVID-19 (dated by TCRdb to between 2020 and 2021). Library prep was done by the immunoSEQ multiplex PCR assay. As stored in TCRdb, this immuneACCESS dataset retains in-frame rearrangements with V and J assigned. A fraction of the clones does not appear; measured against another copy, unresolved V genes explain less than half of the discrepancy, and the remainder lacks a known reason. This sample lists some 90,000 clones; approximately 86% were detected once. 1.2% of the sample rests with the top ten. The sequenced sample was peripheral blood. Every receptor here comes from a man older than 75 with active or convalescent COVID-19.

This chain links TRBV6-2 or TRBV6-3 with TRBJ2-7; D is ambiguous. The CDR3 runs to 12 residues. V was clipped by 5 bases and J by 0 bases, with 5 bases between them. Germline V gene lookup returns CDR1 MNHEY and CDR2 SVGEGT. The CDR3 is CASSHSSYEQYF. As DNA, the CDR3 is TGTGCCAGCAGTCACAGCTCCTACGAGCAGTACTTC.

This rearrangement joins TRBV4-1 to TRBJ2-3; the match to TRBD1 covers 8 bases. The CDR3 consists of 16 residues. Germline loops: CDR1 MGHRA, CDR2 YSYEKL. After removal of 6 bases from V and 0 bases from J, the junction contained 8 bases not matched to a gene. In DNA form, the CDR3 reads TGCGCCAGCAGAAGACAGGGGACAGCCAGCACAGATACGCAGTATTTT. As protein: CASRRQGTASTDTQYF.

This chain connects TRBV25-1 to TRBJ1-1; 7 positions agree with TRBD1. This CDR3 spans 15 amino acids. V trimming: 3 bases; J trimming: 5 bases; junction bases outside the gene matches: 9. Looked up from germline, CDR1 is MGHDK and CDR2 is SYGVNS. The CDR3 sequence is CASSEGGRGRTEAFF. In DNA form, the CDR3 reads TGTGCCAGCAGTGAGGGTGGAAGGGGGCGAACTGAAGCTTTCTTT.

The V call is TRBV18, the J call TRBJ2-3, with 8 bases that match TRBD2. In germline, CDR1 is KGHSH, CDR2 LQKENI. The CDR3 contains 17 residues. J was trimmed by 0 bases and V by 1 base; bases with no gene match: 6. The chain's CDR3 is CASSPRSGRASTDTQYF. The CDR3 DNA sequence: TGTGCCAGCTCACCACGGAGCGGGAGAGCTAGCACAGATACGCAGTATTTT.

The chain recombines TRBV3-1 (or the pseudogene TRBV3-2) with TRBJ2-5; 11 positions match TRBD2. Per the germline V gene, CDR1 is LGHDT and CDR2 is YNNKEL (reference sequence). This CDR3 comprises 18 residues. V dropped 4 bases and J dropped 4; count of bases not matched to a gene: 14. CDR3 sequence (DNA): TGTGCCAGCAGCCTTGCTGGGTGGAGGCTAGCGGGAGGAGAGACCCAGTACTTC. Protein: CASSLAGWRLAGGETQYF.

This clone turned up a few times. The chain employs TRBV18 and TRBJ1-3; D remains ambiguous. The V end lost 8 bases, the J end lost 0 bases, and 8 bases lay between the germline ends. Germline-derived CDR1 and CDR2 are KGHSH and LQKENI. The length of the CDR3 is 13 residues. CDR3 bases: TGTGCCAGCCGCGATATCTCTGGAAACACCATATATTTT. It yields the protein CASRDISGNTIYF.

DNA of the CDR3: TGTGCCAGCTCACCAACAGGGGGCAGCAATCAGCCCCAGCATTTT. Its protein is CASSPTGGSNQPQHF. The chain couples TRBV18 to TRBJ1-5, with 9 bases fitting TRBD1. The CDR3 totals 15 residues. The J segment lost 1 base and the V segment lost 2 bases, leaving 0 bases of the junction unmatched. Germline V gene lookup returns CDR1 KGHSH and CDR2 LQKENI.